This T cell receptor (beta chain) was recorded in a study of blood T cell repertoires in COVID-19. Study overall: The cDNA or gDNA used as material had been derived from T cells, B-cell-depleted T cells, or PBMCs.

Authors' analysis steps: Reference gene primer amplification gave estimated nucleated cell counts. Data came from immunoSEQ multiplex PCR; TCRdb stores just in-frame clones and leaves some out. From that table come the V and J calls and clone size; the DNA was used to work out D and trimming. The profile shows approximately 400,000 clones, 89% of them singletons. The CDR3 extends over 14 amino acids. The germline V gene encodes CDR1 MNHEY and CDR2 SMNVEV (reference sequence). V shed 7 bases and J shed 5 bases, with 15 bases lying between them. The sequence came from a man in his forties with acute or convalescent COVID-19. Specimen: peripheral blood. The chain carries TRBV27 and TRBJ2-1, with a possible D match to TRBD1 (5 bases). Here the CDR3 reads CASNVEGVHNEQFF. The CDR3, as DNA: TGTGCCAGCAACGTAGAAGGGGTACACAATGAGCAGTTCTTC.